The present T cell receptor (beta chain) was sequenced within a study of cytomegalovirus exposure and HLA in healthy donors. Study conclusions and caveats: Data from an earlier analysis indicated that most TCR beta V segments were productive either about 87% or about 30% of the time. Rates of TCR association differed by HLA locus in a later analysis, with DRB1 highest and HLA-C lowest.

As regards this clone: Antigen specificity is unknown.

PCR was performed using 60 Vbeta and 13 Jbeta primers. The protocol was immunoSEQ multiplex PCR, while the TCRdb copy is restricted to in-frame clones and leaves out a portion. The sample holds 90,000 to 140,000 clones; 83% are singletons and the top ten take roughly 6%. The sample comprised PBMCs. The receptor was derived from a man aged 18 to 29 in good health and CMV-seronegative.

This chain's CDR3 is CASSTRGDRGLYEQYF. CDR3 coding DNA: TGTGCCAGCAGCACTAGGGGGGACAGGGGGCTGTACGAGCAGTACTTC. This rearrangement joins TRBV27 to TRBJ2-7; 12 nucleotides line up with TRBD1. CDR3 length equals 16 residues. Per germline, CDR1 MNHEY and CDR2 SMNVEV (reference sequence). V lost 6 bases, J lost 4 bases, and 10 bases stayed unmatched.